The T cell receptor (beta chain) under discussion was sequenced for a study of blood T cell repertoires in COVID-19. Study summary: Whether acute or convalescent, the COVID-19 samples came from the United States, Italy and Spain. T cells, B-cell-depleted T cells, or PBMCs provided the cDNA or gDNA that served as material.

Original data processing: Nucleated cell number was recorded as an estimate derived from reference gene primer amplification. Assay used: immunoSEQ multiplex PCR; TCRdb lists only in-frame clones, some missing. V and J calls and clone size are given by that table; D and trimming were obtained from the DNA. Of roughly 350,000 clones listed, 87% are singletons. The Seattle site enrolled patients during active infection and followed them longitudinally. This CDR3 has 17 residues. V was shortened by 0 bases and J by 0 bases, with 12 bases between the two germline ends. Germline V gene sequence: CDR1 SGHTA, CDR2 FQGNSA.

The chain couples TRBV7-2 to TRBJ1-5, with a weak D call TRBD1 (5 bases). Sequencing input: peripheral blood. The sequence was collected from a woman aged 50 to 65 with COVID-19, enrolled during active disease. This CDR3 reads CASSLARGGYSNQPQHF. CDR3 DNA sequence: TGTGCCAGCAGCTTAGCCCGGGGGGGATATAGCAATCAGCCCCAGCATTTT.